The clone carrying this T cell receptor beta chain was seen once. This specimen belongs to a study of PD-L1 blockade in urothelial cancer. The data were produced by immunoSEQ multiplex PCR, yet TCRdb's version contains in-frame clones alone and is incomplete. Of roughly 62,000 clones in the sample, over 70% were seen once. The material sequenced was PBMCs, taken around atezolizumab (anti-PD-L1) treatment. This clonotype was sampled from a man aged 70 or older with urothelial cancer.

The chain's CDR3 is CASSYYGRERETQYF. DNA of the CDR3: TGTGCCAGCAGTTACTACGGTCGGGAGCGGGAGACCCAGTACTTC. V gene TRBV6-5 combines with J gene TRBJ2-5; a weak D match, TRBD2 (6 bases). Trimming shortened V by 1 base and J by 5 bases, and 14 bases separated the two germline ends. CDR3 length equals 15 residues. The germline V gene has CDR1 MNHEY and CDR2 SVGAGI.